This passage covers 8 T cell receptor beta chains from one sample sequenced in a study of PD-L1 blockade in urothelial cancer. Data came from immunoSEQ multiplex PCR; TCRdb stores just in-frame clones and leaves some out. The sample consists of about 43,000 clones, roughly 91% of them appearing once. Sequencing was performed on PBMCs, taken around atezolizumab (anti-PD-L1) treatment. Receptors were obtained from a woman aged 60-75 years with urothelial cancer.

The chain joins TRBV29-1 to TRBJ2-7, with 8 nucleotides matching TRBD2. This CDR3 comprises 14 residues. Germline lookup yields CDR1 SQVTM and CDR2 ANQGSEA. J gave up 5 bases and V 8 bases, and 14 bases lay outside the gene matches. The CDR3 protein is CSTRSGGAGDEQYF. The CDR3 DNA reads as TGCAGCACCAGGAGCGGGGGCGCGGGGGACGAGCAGTACTTC.

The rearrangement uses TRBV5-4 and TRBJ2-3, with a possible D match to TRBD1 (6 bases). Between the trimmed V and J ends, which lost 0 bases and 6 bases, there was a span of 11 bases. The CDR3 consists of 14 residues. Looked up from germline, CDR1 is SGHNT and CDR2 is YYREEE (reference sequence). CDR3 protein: CASSLEGTPDTQYF. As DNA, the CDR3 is TGTGCCAGCAGCTTGGAAGGGACACCGGATACGCAGTATTTT.

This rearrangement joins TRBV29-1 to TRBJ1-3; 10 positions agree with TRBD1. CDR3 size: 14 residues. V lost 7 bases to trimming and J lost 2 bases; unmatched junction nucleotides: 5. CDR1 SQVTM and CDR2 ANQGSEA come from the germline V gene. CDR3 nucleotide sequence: TGCAGCGCCGGGGACAGGGGTGCTGGAAACACCATATATTTT. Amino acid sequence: CSAGDRGAGNTIYF.

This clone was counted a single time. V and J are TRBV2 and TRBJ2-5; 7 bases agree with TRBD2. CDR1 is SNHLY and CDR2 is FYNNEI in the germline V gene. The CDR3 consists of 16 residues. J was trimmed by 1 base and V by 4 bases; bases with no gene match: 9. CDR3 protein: CASSGARGSFQETQYF. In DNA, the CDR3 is TGTGCCAGCAGTGGAGCTCGCGGGAGTTTCCAAGAGACCCAGTACTTC.

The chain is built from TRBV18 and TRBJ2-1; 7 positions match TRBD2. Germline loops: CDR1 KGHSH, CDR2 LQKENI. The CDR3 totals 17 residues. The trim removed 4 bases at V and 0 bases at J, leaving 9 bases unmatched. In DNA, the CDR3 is TGTGCCAGCTCACTAATATTTCTAGCGGACTCCTACAATGAGCAGTTCTTC. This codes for CASSLIFLADSYNEQFF.

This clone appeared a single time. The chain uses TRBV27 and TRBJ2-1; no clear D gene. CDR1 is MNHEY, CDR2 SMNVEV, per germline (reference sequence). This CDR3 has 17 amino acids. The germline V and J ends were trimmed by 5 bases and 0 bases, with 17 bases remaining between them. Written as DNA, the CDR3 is TGTGCCAGCAGTCCTACATGGGCTACACTCTCCTACAATGAGCAGTTCTTC. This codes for CASSPTWATLSYNEQFF.

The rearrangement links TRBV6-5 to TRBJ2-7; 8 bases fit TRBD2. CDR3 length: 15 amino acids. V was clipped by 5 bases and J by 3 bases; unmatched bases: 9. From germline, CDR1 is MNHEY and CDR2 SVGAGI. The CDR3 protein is CASSAKLAEHYEQYF. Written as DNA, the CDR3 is TGTGCCAGCAGTGCTAAACTAGCGGAGCACTACGAGCAGTACTTC.

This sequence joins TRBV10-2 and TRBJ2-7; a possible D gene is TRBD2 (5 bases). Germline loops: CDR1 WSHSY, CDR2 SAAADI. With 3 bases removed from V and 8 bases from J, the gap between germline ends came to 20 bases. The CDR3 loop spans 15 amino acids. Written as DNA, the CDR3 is TGCGCCAGCAGTGAAATCGGGAACCCACCTCTTAAGCAGTACTTC. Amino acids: CASSEIGNPPLKQYF.